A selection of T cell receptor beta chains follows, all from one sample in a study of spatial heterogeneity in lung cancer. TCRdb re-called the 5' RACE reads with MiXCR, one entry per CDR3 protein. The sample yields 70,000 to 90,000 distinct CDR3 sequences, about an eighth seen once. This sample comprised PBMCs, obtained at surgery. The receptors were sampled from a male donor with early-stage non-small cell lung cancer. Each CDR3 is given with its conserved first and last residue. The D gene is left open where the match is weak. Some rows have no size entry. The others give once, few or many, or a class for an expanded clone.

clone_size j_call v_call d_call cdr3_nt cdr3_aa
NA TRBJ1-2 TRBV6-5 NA TGTGCCAGCAGACCGGACAGAGTAACCTATGGCTACACCTTC CASRPDRVTYGYTF
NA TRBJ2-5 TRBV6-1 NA TGTGCCAGCAGTGGAATAACAGGCTTGAAGACCCAGTACTTC CASSGITGLKTQYF
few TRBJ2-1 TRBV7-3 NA TGTGCCAGCAGCCTAGGCGAACTGAGTGAGCAGTTCTTC CASSLGELSEQFF
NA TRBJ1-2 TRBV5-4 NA TGTGCCAGCAGCTTAGCACCGGCAACTAACTATGGCTACACCTTC CASSLAPATNYGYTF
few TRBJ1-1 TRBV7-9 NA TGTGCCAGCAGCTCCCCGCCAGGGCTGAACACTGAAGCTTTCTTT CASSSPPGLNTEAFF
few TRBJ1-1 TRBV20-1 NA TGCAGTGCTAGAGCAGCAGCGATGAACACTGAAGCTTTCTTT CSARAAAMNTEAFF
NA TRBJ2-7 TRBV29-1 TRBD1 TGCAGCGTTGAGGCGGGACAGGGCGACGCCGAGCAGTACTTC CSVEAGQGDAEQYF
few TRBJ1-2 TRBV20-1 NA TGCAGTGCCGTCACTCGGGGCTATGGCTACACCTTC CSAVTRGYGYTF
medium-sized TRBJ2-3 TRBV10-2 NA TGCGCCAGCAGTGAACCCAGGGAAAGCACAGATACGCAGTATTTT CASSEPRESTDTQYF
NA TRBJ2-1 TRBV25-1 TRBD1 TGTGCCAGCACGCGGACAGGGGCCTACAATGAGCAGTTCTTC CASTRTGAYNEQFF
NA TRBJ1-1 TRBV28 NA TGTGCCAGCAGTCCGACAGCCAACACTGAAGCTTTCTTT CASSPTANTEAFF
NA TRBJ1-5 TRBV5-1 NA TGCGCCAGCAGCCCGGAGAACAGGGGCAATCAGCCCCAGCATTTT CASSPENRGNQPQHF
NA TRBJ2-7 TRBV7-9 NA TGTGCCAGCAGCCCCCCCGGCGGGCGTTCCTACGAGCAGTACTTC CASSPPGGRSYEQYF
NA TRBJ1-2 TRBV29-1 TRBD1 TGCAGCGCAACCCAGGGGGCTACCTATGGCTACACCTTC CSATQGATYGYTF
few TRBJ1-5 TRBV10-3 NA TGTGCCATCAGCGGTAGCAATCAGCCCCAGCATTTT CAISGSNQPQHF
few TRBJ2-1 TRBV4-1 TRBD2 TGCGCCAGCAGCCCGGGACTAGCGGGAATCTATGAGCAGTTCTTC CASSPGLAGIYEQFF
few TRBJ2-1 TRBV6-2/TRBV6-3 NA TGTGCCAGCAGTTACTCGAAAGCCAGGCCCTCCAATGAGCAGTTCTTC CASSYSKARPSNEQFF
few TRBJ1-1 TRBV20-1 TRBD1 TGCAGTGCTCCAGGGGGGGGGCGCATGGGCACTGAAGCTTTCTTT CSAPGGGRMGTEAFF
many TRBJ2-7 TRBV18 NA TGTGCCAGCTCACCCCCTAGTACCAGGGACGAGCAGTACTTC CASSPPSTRDEQYF
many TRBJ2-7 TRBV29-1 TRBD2 TGCAGCGTTGCCGCTAGCGGGAGGACCTACGAGCAGTACTTC CSVAASGRTYEQYF
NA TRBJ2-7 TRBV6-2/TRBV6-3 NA TGTGCCAGCAGACCCCTGGAGAGGGGGGGAATAGCCGAGCAGTACTTC CASRPLERGGIAEQYF
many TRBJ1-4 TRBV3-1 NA TGTGCCAGCAGCCAAGGGGACATATTAACTAATGAAAAACTGTTTTTT CASSQGDILTNEKLFF
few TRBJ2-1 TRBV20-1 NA TGCAGTGCCCGCCGGCCTAGGCGTCTTGGGGGGGGCATGGATGAGCAGTTCTTC CSARRPRRLGGGMDEQFF
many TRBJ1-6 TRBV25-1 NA TGTGCCAGCAGTCCCCCCGGGGATAATTCACCCCTCCACTTT CASSPPGDNSPLHF
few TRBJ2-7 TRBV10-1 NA TGCGCCAGCAGCACAGGGAACTACGAGCAGTACTTC CASSTGNYEQYF
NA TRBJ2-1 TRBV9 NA TGTGCCAGCAGCGTGGCAGGGGCATCATACGATGAGCAGTTCTTC CASSVAGASYDEQFF
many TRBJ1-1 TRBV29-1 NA TGCAGCGCTTCGCTAAGGGGTGTGGAAGCTTTCTTT CSASLRGVEAFF
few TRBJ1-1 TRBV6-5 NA TGTGCCAGCAGTTACTCGGGACACACCTTAGATGAAGCTTTCTTT CASSYSGHTLDEAFF
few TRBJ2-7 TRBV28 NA TGTGCCAGCAGTTTATACGGCGGGTCCTACGAGCAGTACTTC CASSLYGGSYEQYF
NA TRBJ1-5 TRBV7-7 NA TGTGCCAGCACTCAAAGCAATCAGCCCCAGCATTTT CASTQSNQPQHF
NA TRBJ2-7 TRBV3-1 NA TGTGCCAGCAGCCAGACCCACTACGAGCAGTACTTC CASSQTHYEQYF
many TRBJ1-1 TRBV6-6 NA TGTGCCAGCTACCGAACAGGGAACGAAGCTTTCTTT CASYRTGNEAFF
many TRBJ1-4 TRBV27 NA TGTGCCAGCAGTTTAGACAGCCTCGGCCCAAAACTGTTTTTT CASSLDSLGPKLFF
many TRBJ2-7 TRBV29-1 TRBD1 TGCAGCGCGTCTCCGGGACAGGGCTACGAGCAGTACTTC CSASPGQGYEQYF
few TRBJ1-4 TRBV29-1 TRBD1 TGCAGCGTTTTTCAGGGGGTGGCAACTAATGAAAAACTGTTTTTT CSVFQGVATNEKLFF
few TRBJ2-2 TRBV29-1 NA TGCAGCGTTGTTACATTCAACACCGGGGAGCTGTTTTTT CSVVTFNTGELFF
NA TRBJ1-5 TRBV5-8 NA TGTGCCAGCAGCTTTACGGGGGGCTCTCAGCCCCAGCATTTT CASSFTGGSQPQHF
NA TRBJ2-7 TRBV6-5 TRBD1 TGTGCCAGCAGTTACGGGACAGGGGGCGACGAGCAGTACTTC CASSYGTGGDEQYF
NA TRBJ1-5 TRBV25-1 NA TGTGCCAGCAGCCCGAAGCGGGGGGGTAGCAATCAGCCCCAGCATTTT CASSPKRGGSNQPQHF
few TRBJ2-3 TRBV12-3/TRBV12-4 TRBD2 TGTGCCAGCAGTTTCTTTCTGGGGGGGGCAGATACGCAGTATTTT CASSFFLGGADTQYF
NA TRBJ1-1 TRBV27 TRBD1 TGTGCCATCAGGGGGCCGAACACTGAAGCTTTCTTT CAIRGPNTEAFF
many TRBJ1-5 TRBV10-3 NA TGTGCCATCAGTGATTCCCTTTATCAGCCCCAGCATTTT CAISDSLYQPQHF
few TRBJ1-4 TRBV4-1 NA TGCGCCAGCAGCCGCCTAACGGGGGCTTCAACTAATGAAAAACTGTTTTTT CASSRLTGASTNEKLFF
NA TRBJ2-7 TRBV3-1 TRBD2 TGTGCCAGCAGCCAGCTGCTAGCGGGAGGAGAGCAGTACTTC CASSQLLAGGEQYF
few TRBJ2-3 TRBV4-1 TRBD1 TGCGCCAGCAGCCAAGATACGGGGACAGGGCCAGATACGCAGTATTTT CASSQDTGTGPDTQYF
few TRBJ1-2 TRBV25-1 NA TGTGCCAGCAGTCAGGACGGCTACTATGGCTACACCTTC CASSQDGYYGYTF
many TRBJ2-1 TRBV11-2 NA TGTGCCAGCACCGAAGATCCGGCTAGCTCCTACAATGAGCAGTTCTTC CASTEDPASSYNEQFF
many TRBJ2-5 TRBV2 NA TGTGCCAGCAGACAGGACAATGGAGGGTTTGTGGCCCAGTACTTC CASRQDNGGFVAQYF
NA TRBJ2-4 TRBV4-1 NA TGCGCCAGCAGCCAAGAGGGGGTCAAAAACATTCAGTACTTC CASSQEGVKNIQYF
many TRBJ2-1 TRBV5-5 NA TGTGCCAGCAGCTGGGGACCCAACAATGAGCAGTTCTTC CASSWGPNNEQFF
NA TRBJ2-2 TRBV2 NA TGTGCCAGCAGTGAACCGACCACAGGGTACACCGGGGAGCTGTTTTTT CASSEPTTGYTGELFF
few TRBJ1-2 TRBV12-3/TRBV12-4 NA TGTGCCAGCAAGTCGGCAGGGTCCCACTATGGCTACACCTTC CASKSAGSHYGYTF
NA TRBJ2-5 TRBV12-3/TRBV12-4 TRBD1 TGTGCCAGCAGCCACAGGGGGCTGGGGGAGACCCAGTACTTC CASSHRGLGETQYF
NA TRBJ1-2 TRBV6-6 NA TGTGCCAGCAGTTACTCGGGCAGGGTCTTCGGTGGCTACACCTTC CASSYSGRVFGGYTF
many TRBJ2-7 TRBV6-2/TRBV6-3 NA TGTGCCAGCAGTTCCCGACAGTGGCAGTACTTC CASSSRQWQYF
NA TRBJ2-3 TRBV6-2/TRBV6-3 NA TGTGCCAGCAGTTGGGGCACAGATACGCAGTATTTT CASSWGTDTQYF
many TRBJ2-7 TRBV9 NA TGTGCCAGCAGCGTAGACCCGACCACGCCCCCCTACGAGCAGTACTTC CASSVDPTTPPYEQYF
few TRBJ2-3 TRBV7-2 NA TGTGCCAGCAGCTTAGCGCTAGCTGGTACGCAGTATTTT CASSLALAGTQYF
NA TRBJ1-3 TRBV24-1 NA TGTGCCACCACGACGGTTAGCTCTGGAAACACCATATATTTT CATTTVSSGNTIYF